This entry lists 24 T cell receptor beta chains sequenced from one sample in a study of a mutant IDH1 vaccine in newly diagnosed glioma. Described time point: baseline, week 1 (first vaccination visit). Treatment in this sample: pre-vaccination baseline after standard-of-care therapy. Profiling relied on immunoSEQ multiplex PCR, and the TCRdb table lists in-frame clones only, not all of them. The sample lists roughly 38,000 clones, around four fifths occurring once. Sequencing used PBMCs, obtained from a glioma patient treated with radiotherapy, temozolomide or both. The receptors were sampled from a man aged 35 to 55 with glioma. Some clones in this sample may be carry-over from other donors' samples.

The V gene is TRBV6-1, the J gene TRBJ2-1, with TRBD2 matching over 9 bases. The junction had 11 bases not matched to a gene; V was cut back by 7 bases and J by 7 bases. This CDR3 contains 15 residues. CDR1 MNHNS and CDR2 SASEGT come from the germline V gene. In DNA, the CDR3 is TGTGCCAGCACGGGGGAGCGGGGGGCTTATAATGAGCAGTTCTTC. Translation: CASTGERGAYNEQFF.

This clone occurred once. The chain couples TRBV13 to TRBJ1-1; 7 bases align to TRBD1. The germline gives CDR1 PRHDT, CDR2 FYEKMQ (reference sequence). CDR3 length: 15 residues. Trimming took 5 bases from V and 5 from J; bases not matched to a gene: 11. The DNA for the CDR3 is TGTGCCAGCAGCGCTCGGACAGGTCGTCATACTGAAGCTTTCTTT. Translation gives CASSARTGRHTEAFF.

The V call is TRBV2, the J call TRBJ2-5, with D tentatively TRBD2 (5 bases). Germline assignment: CDR1 SNHLY and CDR2 FYNNEI. Trimming cost V 5 bases and J 3 bases, with 7 bases left between them. This CDR3 is built from 12 residues. This CDR3 reads CASSPGKETQYF. CDR3 sequence (DNA): TGTGCCAGCAGTCCGGGAAAAGAGACCCAGTACTTC.

The V and J genes are TRBV7-6 and TRBJ2-7; TRBD2 aligns across 10 bases. The germline gives CDR1 SGHVS, CDR2 FNYEAQ. The CDR3 is 15 residues long. V was pared by 2 bases and J by 4 bases, with 5 bases of the junction left unmatched. CDR3 in amino acids: CASSLLLAGSYEQYF. The CDR3, as DNA: TGTGCCAGCAGCTTATTACTAGCGGGGTCTTACGAGCAGTACTTC.

The V gene is TRBV19, the J gene TRBJ1-2; D remains ambiguous. CDR1 is LNHDA, CDR2 SQIVND, per germline (reference sequence). The CDR3 contains 15 residues. Trimming shortened V by 1 base and J by 3 bases, and 12 bases separated the two germline ends. CDR3 sequence (DNA): TGTGCCAGTAGTATAGGGACCGAGCTCCACTATGGCTACACCTTC. Encoded protein: CASSIGTELHYGYTF.

The chain uses TRBV5-4 and TRBJ2-7; perhaps TRBD2 as D (6 bases). Trimming stripped 0 bases from V and 6 bases from J, with 13 bases between. Germline CDR1 SGHNT, CDR2 YYREEE (reference sequence). The CDR3 is 14 amino acids. DNA for the CDR3: TGTGCCAGCAGCTTGGGAGGCGCGGGGCGCGAGCAGTACTTC. It codes for CASSLGGAGREQYF.

This rearrangement joins TRBV10-3 to TRBJ2-1; D possibly matches TRBD1 or TRBD2 (6 bases each). Looked up from germline, CDR1 is ENHRY and CDR2 is SYGVKD. V gave up 0 bases and J gave up 0 bases, with 12 bases separating them. The CDR3 covers 17 residues. CDR3 sequence reads: CAISESSGASSYNEQFF. DNA for the CDR3: TGTGCCATCAGTGAGTCATCGGGGGCGAGCTCCTACAATGAGCAGTTCTTC.

The V call is TRBV5-1, the J call TRBJ2-1; D gene unclear. Trimming removed 3 bases at V and 4 bases at J, with 2 bases between. Germline CDR1 is SGHRS and CDR2 is YFSETQ. The CDR3 runs 11 residues. The CDR3 nucleotides are TGCGCCAGCAGCTCGTACAATGAGCAGTTCTTC. It codes for CASSSYNEQFF.

V gene TRBV14 combines with J gene TRBJ2-5; D remains unclear. CDR3 size: 14 residues. Trimming removed 1 base from V and 4 bases from J, with 10 bases in between. Germline V CDR1 and CDR2: SGHDN, FVKESK. The CDR3 bases are TGTGCCAGCAGCCAAGTATCATTGGGAGAGACCCAGTACTTC. Amino acids: CASSQVSLGETQYF.

The chain uses TRBV2 and TRBJ1-4; the D is unclear. CDR1 and CDR2 (germline): SNHLY, FYNNEI. The CDR3 is made up of 15 amino acids. Trimming left V 7 bases short and J 0 bases short, with 12 bases between. CDR3 residues: CASNPGRATNEKLFF. Written as DNA, the CDR3 is TGTGCCAGCAACCCCGGACGGGCAACTAATGAAAAACTGTTTTTT.

J is TRBJ1-2 and V is TRBV2; TRBD1 matches at 9 bases. The CDR3 sequence is 15 residues long. V was clipped by 8 bases and J by 4 bases; unmatched bases: 11. Germline loops: CDR1 SNHLY, CDR2 FYNNEI. The CDR3 protein is CASEPPGQGFYGYTF. The DNA for the CDR3 is TGTGCCAGCGAACCGCCGGGACAGGGATTCTATGGCTACACCTTC.

This chain uses TRBV30 with TRBJ1-2; D ambiguous. CDR1 is GTSNPN, CDR2 SVGIG, per germline (reference sequence). V dropped 1 base and J dropped 5 bases, with 11 bases sitting between them. The CDR3 totals 13 residues. The CDR3 loop reads CAWSGGLGYGYTF. Written as DNA, the CDR3 is TGTGCCTGGAGTGGAGGGCTCGGTTATGGCTACACCTTC.

The J gene is TRBJ1-6, the V gene TRBV2; 7 bases are shared with TRBD1. V was pared by 2 bases and J by 11 bases, with 6 bases of the junction left unmatched. Germline values: CDR1 SNHLY, CDR2 FYNNEI. This CDR3 comprises 14 residues. The CDR3 sequence: CASSEPRQGTPLHF. The DNA of the CDR3 is TGTGCCAGCAGTGAACCCCGACAGGGAACACCCCTCCACTTT. The variable domain in full, completed from reference TRBV2 and TRBJ1-6, reads EPEVTQTPSHQVTQMGQEVILRCVPISNHLYFYWYRQILGQKVEFLVSFYNNEISEKSEIFDDQFSVERPDGSNFTLKIRSTKLEDSAMYFCASSEPRQGTPLHFGNGTRLTVT.

The chain links TRBV7-6 to TRBJ1-6; the D gene is possibly TRBD1 (6 bases). The CDR3 length is 13 residues. Per germline, CDR1 SGHVS and CDR2 FNYEAQ. V was clipped by 1 base and J by 10 bases, with 8 bases between them. The CDR3 sequence is CASSLDRVSPLHF. DNA of the CDR3: TGTGCCAGCAGCTTAGACAGGGTCTCACCCCTCCACTTT. Full variable domain (outside the CDR3, taken from reference TRBV7-6 and TRBJ1-6): GAGVSQSPRYKVTKRGQDVALRCDPISGHVSLYWYRQALGQGPEFLTYFNYEAQQDKSGLPNDRFSAERPEGSISTLTIQRTEQRDSAMYRCASSLDRVSPLHFGNGTRLTVT.

This chain uses TRBV30 with TRBJ1-6; 9 nucleotides align to TRBD1. The CDR3 spans 14 residues. Losses at the gene ends were 3 bases for V and 9 bases for J; bases not matched to a gene: 6. Looked up from germline, CDR1 is GTSNPN and CDR2 is SVGIG (reference sequence). CDR3 DNA: TGTGCCTGGAGGACTACAGGGGGCAGTTCACCCCTCCACTTT. Its protein is CAWRTTGGSSPLHF.

The rearrangement uses TRBV29-1 and TRBJ2-2; D remains ambiguous. Looked up from germline, CDR1 is SQVTM and CDR2 is ANQGSEA. The CDR3 covers 14 residues. With 5 bases removed from V and 2 bases from J, the gap between germline ends came to 12 bases. The chain's CDR3 is CSVRVLENTGELFF. In DNA form, the CDR3 reads TGCAGCGTTCGAGTGTTGGAAAACACCGGGGAGCTGTTTTTT.

Only one count was recorded for this clone. The chain carries TRBV11-3 and TRBJ2-2; D gene unclear. V was clipped by 6 bases and J by 4 bases, with 9 bases between them. The germline CDR1 and CDR2 sequences are SGHNT and YENEEA. CDR3 length: 13 amino acids. The DNA for the CDR3 is TGTGCCAGCAGTAACACACGCACCGGGGAGCTGTTTTTT. Translating gives CASSNTRTGELFF.

In this sample, this clone turned up once. The V gene is TRBV5-1, the J gene TRBJ2-1; perhaps TRBD1 as D (6 bases). CDR3 size: 15 residues. Trimming removed 0 bases at V and 4 bases at J, with 11 bases between. CDR1 is SGHRS and CDR2 is YFSETQ in the germline V gene. CDR3 region: CASSLDGTSYNEQFF. For the CDR3, the DNA is TGCGCCAGCAGCTTGGACGGGACAAGTTACAATGAGCAGTTCTTC.

The chain uses TRBV2 and TRBJ1-1, with D perhaps TRBD1 (5 bases). Germline values: CDR1 SNHLY, CDR2 FYNNEI. This CDR3 is 14 amino acids long. The V end lost 6 bases, the J end lost 0 bases, and 11 bases lay between the germline ends. Here the CDR3 reads CASRADSMNTEAFF. CDR3 in DNA: TGTGCCAGCAGGGCTGACAGCATGAACACTGAAGCTTTCTTT.

V and J are TRBV7-9 and TRBJ1-1; 10 bases line up with TRBD1. From germline, CDR1 is SEHNR and CDR2 FQNEAQ (reference sequence). This CDR3 is built from 14 residues. Unmatched junction bases numbered 4, after V lost 3 bases and J lost 6 bases. Here the CDR3 DNA reads TGTGCCAGCAGCTTCGGACAGGGGGTCGCTGAAGCTTTCTTT. This sequence encodes CASSFGQGVAEAFF.

The rearrangement uses TRBV6-1 and TRBJ1-4; 9 bases are shared with TRBD1. Trimming at V came to 9 bases and at J to 8 bases, leaving 10 bases not matched to a gene. CDR3 length equals 14 residues. CDR1 MNHNS and CDR2 SASEGT come from the germline V gene. CDR3 in amino acids: CASQTDRGTEKLFF. The CDR3 bases are TGTGCCAGTCAGACGGACAGGGGTACCGAAAAACTGTTTTTT.

This clone was observed a single time. The rearrangement joins TRBV7-8 to TRBJ1-1; TRBD1 might be the D (5 bases). Germline V gene sequence: CDR1 SGHVS, CDR2 FQNEAQ. The CDR3 runs 17 residues. The ends were cut back, 8 bases at V and 1 base at J, with 23 bases in the middle. CDR3 nucleotide sequence: TGTGCCAGCTCCCCAGGGATGCCATCGCAATCGAACACTGAAGCTTTCTTT. Amino acids: CASSPGMPSQSNTEAFF. Full variable domain (outside the CDR3, taken from reference TRBV7-8 and TRBJ1-1): GAGVSQSPRYKVAKRGQDVALRCDPISGHVSLFWYQQALGQGPEFLTYFQNEAQLDKSGLPSDRFFAERPEGSVSTLKIQRTQQEDSAVYLCASSPGMPSQSNTEAFFGQGTRLTVV.

This sequence joins TRBV18 and TRBJ1-4; no reliable D call. This CDR3 spans 13 amino acids. V was shortened by 5 bases and J by 8 bases, with 12 bases between the two germline ends. CDR1 and CDR2 from the germline V gene are KGHSH and LQKENI. The CDR3 sequence is CASSALYREKLFF. DNA for the CDR3: TGTGCCAGCTCAGCCCTATATAGGGAAAAACTGTTTTTT.

The chain couples TRBV2 to TRBJ2-5; D not resolved. This CDR3 comprises 14 residues. Trimming shortened V by 8 bases and J by 2 bases, and 15 bases separated the two germline ends. Germline V lookup: CDR1 SNHLY, CDR2 FYNNEI. CDR3 nucleotides: TGTGCCAGCGGCCGGACGGAAGGACAAGAGACCCAGTACTTC. Its protein is CASGRTEGQETQYF.